The sequence of this TCR beta chain was determined in a study of cytomegalovirus exposure and HLA in healthy donors. Study-level points and caveats: It was 150 to 200 TCR beta chains that were listed as cytomegalovirus-associated. Further analysis was carried out later, and it showed several of the most significant clusters appearing linked to common viral pathogens. V- and J-gene trimming of TCR beta was linked (in a later analysis) to a missense DCLRE1C variant. The analysis excluded some indistinguishable V segments, including TRBV6-2 and TRBV6-3.

A multiplex PCR was run with 60 Vbeta primers and 13 Jbeta primers. Sequencing used immunoSEQ multiplex PCR; TCRdb keeps in-frame clones, though not all of them. The profile covers around 130,000 clones, with 81% appearing a single time and around 0.7% taken by the ten largest. Note on this clone: Its target is unknown.

Germline loops: CDR1 SGHRS, CDR2 YFSETQ. Trimming took 4 bases from V and 4 from J; bases not matched to a gene: 7. This CDR3 is 15 amino acids long. The TCR sequence derives from a man between 18 and 29 years old in good health and CMV-seronegative. The sequenced material came from PBMCs. This rearrangement joins TRBV5-1 to TRBJ1-4; 7 positions agree with TRBD1. This CDR3 reads CASSESGTVNEKLFF. CDR3 bases: TGCGCCAGCAGCGAGTCCGGGACAGTTAATGAAAAACTGTTTTTT. Full variable domain (remainder filled in from reference TRBV5-1 and TRBJ1-4): KAGVTQTPRYLIKTRGQQVTLSCSPISGHRSVSWYQQTPGQGLQFLFEYFSETQRNKGNFPGRFSGRQFSNSRSEMNVSTLELGDSALYLCASSESGTVNEKLFFGSGTQLSVL.